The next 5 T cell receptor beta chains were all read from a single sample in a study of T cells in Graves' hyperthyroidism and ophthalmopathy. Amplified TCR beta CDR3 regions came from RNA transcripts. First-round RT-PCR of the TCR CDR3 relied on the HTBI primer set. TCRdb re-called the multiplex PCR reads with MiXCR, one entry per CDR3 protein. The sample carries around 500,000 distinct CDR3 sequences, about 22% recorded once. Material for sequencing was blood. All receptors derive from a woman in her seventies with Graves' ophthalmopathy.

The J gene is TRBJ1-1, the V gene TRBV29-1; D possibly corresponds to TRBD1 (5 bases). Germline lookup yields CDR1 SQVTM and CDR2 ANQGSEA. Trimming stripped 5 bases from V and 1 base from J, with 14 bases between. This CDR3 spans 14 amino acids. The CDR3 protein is CSVSPTASNTEAFF. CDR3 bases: TGCAGCGTTTCCCCGACAGCATCGAACACTGAAGCTTTCTTT.

In DNA, the CDR3 is TGTGCCAGCAGTACCCAAAGACAGAGCAATTCACCCCTCCACTTT. The encoded protein is CASSTQRQSNSPLHF. V is TRBV25-1 and J is TRBJ1-6, with D tentatively TRBD1 (5 bases). The V gene lost 5 bases and the J gene lost 7 bases, with 15 bases spanning the gap. The CDR3 has 15 residues. Germline V gene lookup returns CDR1 MGHDK and CDR2 SYGVNS.

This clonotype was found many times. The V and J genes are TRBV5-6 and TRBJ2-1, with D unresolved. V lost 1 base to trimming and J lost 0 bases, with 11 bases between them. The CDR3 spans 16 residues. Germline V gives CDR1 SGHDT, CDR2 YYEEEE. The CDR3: CASSLMTRSSYNEQFF. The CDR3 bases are TGTGCCAGCAGCTTGATGACACGTAGCTCCTACAATGAGCAGTTCTTC.

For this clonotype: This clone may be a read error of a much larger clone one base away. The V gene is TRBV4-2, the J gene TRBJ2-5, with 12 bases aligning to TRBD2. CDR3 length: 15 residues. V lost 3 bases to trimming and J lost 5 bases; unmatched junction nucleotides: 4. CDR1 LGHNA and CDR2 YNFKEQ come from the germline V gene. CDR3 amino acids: CASSHGLAGFETQYF. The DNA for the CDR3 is TGTGCCAGCAGCCACGGACTAGCGGGATTTGAGACCCAGTACTTC.

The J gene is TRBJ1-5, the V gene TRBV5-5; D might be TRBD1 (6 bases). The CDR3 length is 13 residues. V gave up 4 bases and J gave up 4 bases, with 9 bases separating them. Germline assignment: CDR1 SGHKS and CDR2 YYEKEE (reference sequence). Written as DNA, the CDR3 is TGTGCCAGCAGCAATACAGGGAATCAGCCCCAGCATTTT. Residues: CASSNTGNQPQHF.